The 14 T cell receptor beta chains presented below share a single source sample, sequenced in a study of T cell therapy after organ transplantation. Noted time point: 20-29 weeks after completion of therapy. Their antigens are not known. Assay: immunoSEQ multiplex PCR; the TCRdb copy retains only in-frame clones and omits some. The table records a few thousand clones, 55% to 70% of them present only once. This material consisted of CD8+ T cells from blood, taken after autologous CMV-specific T cell therapy. The receptors here all came from a human patient who had received a solid organ transplant and had CMV disease. Some of the T cells may derive from the graft donor.

This clone has just one count. The J gene is TRBJ2-1, the V gene TRBV5-6; 8 positions agree with TRBD2. CDR1 and CDR2 from the germline V gene are SGHDT and YYEEEE. V dropped 1 base and J dropped 2; count of bases not matched to a gene: 5. CDR3 length equals 16 residues. CDR3 coding DNA: TGTGCCAGCAGCTTGACCACTAGCGGACCCTACAATGAGCAGTTCTTC. It codes for CASSLTTSGPYNEQFF.

V gene TRBV30 combines with J gene TRBJ1-3; the D gene is possibly TRBD1 (6 bases). Germline V gene sequence: CDR1 GTSNPN, CDR2 SVGIG (reference sequence). Trimming pared 8 bases from V and 0 bases from J, leaving 14 bases between. The CDR3 length is 14 residues. The CDR3 DNA is TGTGCCGGGTTGGACAGCGGCTCTGGAAACACCATATATTTT. Translated, it gives CAGLDSGSGNTIYF.

By frequency in the sample, this clone is hyperexpanded (1% or more). The genes are TRBV7-8 and TRBJ2-7; D is unclear. This CDR3 contains 15 residues. Germline V CDR1 and CDR2: SGHVS, FQNEAQ. Between the trimmed V and J ends, which lost 5 bases and 6 bases, there was a span of 20 bases. The CDR3, as DNA: TGTGCCAGCAGCCAGGATCAGACCTCTTGGGGCGAGCAGTACTTC. It specifies CASSQDQTSWGEQYF.

This clone was picked up one time. The J gene is TRBJ2-7, the V gene TRBV6-5; no clear D. Trimming removed 5 bases at V and 5 bases at J, with 10 bases between. The CDR3 extends over 12 amino acids. Germline CDR1 is MNHEY and CDR2 is SVGAGI. The CDR3, as DNA: TGTGCCAGCAGTCCCAAAGGTGACGAGCAGTACTTC. Translation: CASSPKGDEQYF.

This chain connects TRBV4-1 to TRBJ1-2, with 8 positions matching TRBD1. Losses at the gene ends were 1 base for V and 4 bases for J; bases not matched to a gene: 2. Germline V lookup: CDR1 MGHRA, CDR2 YSYEKL. The CDR3 runs to 14 residues. CDR3 loop: CASSQGGQAYGYTF. The DNA of the CDR3 is TGCGCCAGCAGCCAAGGGGGACAGGCCTATGGCTACACCTTC.

The CDR3 loop is CASSLVPLTNEQFF. The CDR3 DNA follows: TGCGCCAGCAGCTTGGTCCCCCTCACCAATGAGCAGTTCTTC. This chain joins TRBV5-1 and TRBJ2-1; D unresolved. In germline, CDR1 is SGHRS, CDR2 YFSETQ. V gave up 0 bases and J gave up 6 bases, with 10 bases separating them. This CDR3 contains 14 residues.

The V call is TRBV4-3, the J call TRBJ2-2; 10 bases match TRBD2. Germline V gene data show CDR1 as LGHNA and CDR2 as YSLEER. The CDR3 is 16 residues long. With 0 bases clipped from V and 7 bases from J, the junction kept 5 bases outside the gene matches. CDR3: CASSQDPAGGVGELFF. The CDR3, as DNA: TGCGCCAGCAGCCAAGACCCAGCGGGAGGGGTCGGGGAGCTGTTTTTT.

V and J are TRBV19 and TRBJ1-4; D is uncertain. This CDR3 comprises 13 residues. CDR1 is LNHDA and CDR2 is SQIVND in the germline V gene (reference sequence). The V gene lost 1 base and the J gene lost 8 bases, with 8 bases spanning the gap. CDR3 sequence reads: CASSIGTVEKLFF. The CDR3, as DNA: TGTGCCAGTAGTATAGGGACGGTCGAAAAACTGTTTTTT.

The sample holds a few counts of this clone. This chain uses TRBV9 with TRBJ2-5; D tentatively reads TRBD1 or TRBD2 (6 bases each). Germline lookup yields CDR1 SGDLS and CDR2 YYNGEE. This CDR3 is 13 amino acids long. Trimming pared 0 bases from V and 7 bases from J, leaving 10 bases between. The CDR3 spells CASSVAEGGTQYF. In nucleotides, the CDR3 is TGTGCCAGCAGCGTAGCAGAGGGGGGGACCCAGTACTTC. Complete variable domain (other parts from reference TRBV9 and TRBJ2-5): DSGVTQTPKHLITATGQRVTLRCSPRSGDLSVYWYQQSLDQGLQFLIQYYNGEERAKGNILERFSAQQFPDLHSELNLSSLELGDSALYFCASSVAEGGTQYFGPGTRLLVL.

The chain links TRBV5-6 to TRBJ2-5, with TRBD1 identical over 7 bases. Germline values: CDR1 SGHDT, CDR2 YYEEEE. The CDR3 consists of 15 residues. The junction had 12 bases not matched to a gene; V was cut back by 3 bases and J by 7 bases. In DNA, the CDR3 is TGTGCCAGCAGCTCAGACAGGGTGGCCCCAGGGACCCAGTACTTC. Amino acids: CASSSDRVAPGTQYF.

This chain links TRBV27 with TRBJ2-1; 7 bases match TRBD2. V shed 2 bases, J shed 7 bases, and the junction held 5 bases outside the gene matches. CDR1 and CDR2 (germline): MNHEY, SMNVEV (reference sequence). This CDR3 contains 14 residues. CDR3 bases: TGTGCCAGCAGTTTACTTCGGGGGGAGAATGAGCAGTTCTTC. Amino acid sequence: CASSLLRGENEQFF.

The genes are TRBV6-1 and TRBJ2-5; 7 positions match TRBD2. Per germline, CDR1 MNHNS and CDR2 SASEGT. This CDR3 is built from 16 residues. V shed 3 bases, J shed 7 bases, and the junction held 14 bases outside the gene matches. The CDR3 reads CASSERWRESVGTQYF. The CDR3 region has the DNA TGTGCCAGCAGTGAGAGGTGGCGGGAGAGCGTGGGGACCCAGTACTTC.

The chain combines TRBV5-6 with TRBJ2-7; D is undetermined. The CDR3 is 14 residues long. Trimming left V 0 bases short and J 0 bases short, with 7 bases between. Looked up from germline, CDR1 is SGHDT and CDR2 is YYEEEE. The chain's CDR3 is CASSLGGDSYEQYF. The CDR3 bases are TGTGCCAGCAGCTTGGGGGGTGACTCCTACGAGCAGTACTTC.

The chain couples TRBV7-9 to TRBJ2-7, with 7 bases matching TRBD1. The V gene's germline CDR1 is SEHNR and CDR2 FQNEAQ (reference sequence). The CDR3 runs to 17 residues. V trimming: 5 bases; J trimming: 0 bases; junction bases outside the gene matches: 13. The CDR3 protein is CASSPPEDRPNSYEQYF. Here the CDR3 DNA reads TGTGCCAGCAGCCCACCTGAGGACAGGCCCAACTCCTACGAGCAGTACTTC.